The 17 T cell receptor beta chains reported below all come from one sample, sequenced in a study of long-term antiretroviral therapy in people with HIV. Sequencing used immunoSEQ v3.0 at survey level. The table came from immunoSEQ multiplex PCR; TCRdb's copy has only in-frame clones and leaves some out. The sample lists about 38,000 clones, around 80% occurring once. The starting material was unsorted PBMCs, obtained 1.5 years after starting antiretroviral therapy. Receptors originate from a man younger than 35 with HIV.

This clone was detected a few times. V is TRBV6-5 and J is TRBJ2-7; D is ambiguous. CDR1 and CDR2 from the germline V gene are MNHEY and SVGAGI. V dropped 7 bases and J dropped 2 bases, with 9 bases sitting between them. The CDR3 extends over 12 amino acids. The CDR3 loop is CASKNSAYEQYF. CDR3 DNA: TGTGCCAGCAAAAACTCAGCCTACGAGCAGTACTTC.

This clone has just one count. This chain links TRBV5-4 with TRBJ2-5, with D hard to call. This CDR3 region has 14 residues. The germline V and J ends were trimmed by 0 bases and 0 bases, with 6 bases remaining between them. Germline CDR1 is SGHNT and CDR2 is YYREEE (reference sequence). The CDR3 spells CASSLVGYQETQYF. The CDR3 DNA follows: TGTGCCAGCAGCTTGGTAGGATACCAAGAGACCCAGTACTTC.

This chain connects TRBV28 to TRBJ2-1; 15 nucleotides align to TRBD2. Germline loops: CDR1 MDHEN, CDR2 SYDVKM. V lost 5 bases to trimming and J lost 7 bases; unmatched junction nucleotides: 9. CDR3 length: 17 amino acids. CDR3 in DNA: TGTGCCAGCAGTACGACCGGGACTAGCGGGAGGTTAAATGAGCAGTTCTTC. Its protein is CASSTTGTSGRLNEQFF. Using reference TRBV28 and TRBJ2-1 for the parts outside the CDR3, the full variable domain is DVKVTQSSRYLVKRTGEKVFLECVQDMDHENMFWYRQDPGLGLRLIYFSYDVKMKEKGDIPEGYSVSREKKERFSLILESASTNQTSMYLCASSTTGTSGRLNEQFFGPGTRLTVL.

The chain links TRBV5-6 to TRBJ2-2; tentatively, D is TRBD1 (5 bases). The V gene lost 4 bases and the J gene lost 1 base, with 11 bases spanning the gap. Germline CDR1 SGHDT, CDR2 YYEEEE. This CDR3 comprises 15 residues. The CDR3 loop reads CASSPTDRNTGELFF. In DNA, the CDR3 is TGTGCCAGCAGCCCAACAGACAGGAACACCGGGGAGCTGTTTTTT.

The chain carries TRBV18 and TRBJ2-5, with TRBD1 as a possible D gene (6 bases). The CDR3 runs 14 residues. CDR1 is KGHSH, CDR2 LQKENI, per germline. The ends were cut back, 4 bases at V and 1 base at J, with 10 bases in the middle. CDR3 DNA sequence: TGTGCCAGCTCACGAACAGGGTCCCAAGAGACCCAGTACTTC. This codes for CASSRTGSQETQYF.

This clone has only a few counts. The CDR3 loop is CASSFMAGYHEQYF. In DNA, the CDR3 is TGTGCCAGCAGTTTCATGGCAGGGTACCACGAGCAGTACTTC. This chain links TRBV28 with TRBJ2-7; D possibly corresponds to TRBD1 (5 bases). Germline CDR1 MDHEN, CDR2 SYDVKM. There are 14 residues in the CDR3. Trimming left V 3 bases short and J 5 bases short, with 14 bases between.

The rearrangement joins TRBV18 to TRBJ1-1; no clear D gene. The germline V gene encodes CDR1 KGHSH and CDR2 LQKENI. The germline V and J ends were trimmed by 3 bases and 3 bases, with 14 bases remaining between them. CDR3 length: 15 amino acids. The CDR3 reads CASSPGPLTDTEAFF. The CDR3 DNA is TGTGCCAGCTCACCCGGGCCCTTAACGGACACTGAAGCTTTCTTT.

CDR3 region: CASRLLSPGQGIHEQYF. The CDR3 nucleotides read TGTGCCAGCAGACTACTTTCACCGGGACAGGGGATCCACGAGCAGTACTTC. The V and J genes are TRBV2 and TRBJ2-7; the match to TRBD1 covers 10 bases. CDR1 and CDR2 from the germline V gene are SNHLY and FYNNEI. Germline trimming cut 6 bases from V and 5 bases from J; bases unmatched to any gene: 16. The CDR3 sequence is 17 residues long.

The genes are TRBV7-9 and TRBJ2-7; no clear D gene. Germline V CDR1 and CDR2: SEHNR, FQNEAQ (reference sequence). Trimming pared 5 bases from V and 0 bases from J, leaving 11 bases between. The CDR3 sequence is 14 residues long. In DNA form, the CDR3 reads TGTGCCAGCAGCCCGACGGATAGCTCCTACGAGCAGTACTTC. Protein sequence: CASSPTDSSYEQYF.

This chain uses TRBV9 with TRBJ1-1; D is possibly TRBD1 (6 bases). V was pared by 7 bases and J by 6 bases, with 16 bases between. This CDR3 spans 13 amino acids. Looked up from germline, CDR1 is SGDLS and CDR2 is YYNGEE. The chain's CDR3 is CASSNRESAEAFF. CDR3 in DNA: TGTGCCAGCTCTAACAGGGAAAGCGCTGAAGCTTTCTTT.

This chain links TRBV6-5 with TRBJ1-1; TRBD1 is a possible D gene (6 bases). Germline V gene data show CDR1 as MNHEY and CDR2 as SVGAGI. This CDR3 spans 11 amino acids. Trimming pared 10 bases from V and 6 bases from J, leaving 12 bases between. This CDR3 is CATRGLAEAFF. The CDR3 region has the DNA TGTGCCACCAGGGGTCTGGCTGAAGCTTTCTTT.

The table lists this clone with a few counts. The chain is built from TRBV6-1 and TRBJ1-2, with D maybe TRBD1 (6 bases). Germline V gives CDR1 MNHNS, CDR2 SASEGT. The length of the CDR3 is 18 residues. Trimming pared 4 bases from V and 1 base from J, leaving 22 bases between. The CDR3 bases are TGTGCCAGCAGTGTAAGGACAGCCGCCCGTAAGAATAACTATGGCTACACCTTC. It encodes CASSVRTAARKNNYGYTF.

The genes are TRBV6-5 and TRBJ2-7, with a tentative D call TRBD1 (6 bases). Per the germline V gene, CDR1 is MNHEY and CDR2 is SVGAGI. The V end lost 10 bases, the J end lost 2 bases, and 9 bases lay between the germline ends. This CDR3 contains 11 residues. The CDR3 sequence: CATRDTYEQYF. The CDR3 DNA reads as TGTGCCACCCGGGACACCTACGAGCAGTACTTC.

This clone was seen only once. The rearrangement joins TRBV7-8 to TRBJ2-6; TRBD1 aligns across 7 bases. The length of the CDR3 is 18 residues. Per germline, CDR1 SGHVS and CDR2 FQNEAQ. The ends lost 4 bases at V and 2 bases at J; junction bases unmatched: 11. For the CDR3, the DNA is TGTGCCAGCAGCTCCAGACAGGGTTTGTTTGCTGGGGCCAACGTCCTGACTTTC. Translated, it gives CASSSRQGLFAGANVLTF.

This clone showed up just once. V is TRBV7-8 and J is TRBJ2-5; TRBD1 is a possible D gene (6 bases). Germline loops: CDR1 SGHVS, CDR2 FQNEAQ. The germline V and J ends were trimmed by 1 base and 4 bases, with 13 bases remaining between them. The CDR3 is made up of 15 amino acids. This CDR3 reads CASSLVAGVLETQYF. As DNA, the CDR3 is TGTGCCAGCAGCTTAGTGGCAGGGGTTCTAGAGACCCAGTACTTC.

This chain uses TRBV18 with TRBJ2-3, with 10 bases matching TRBD1. The germline gives CDR1 KGHSH, CDR2 LQKENI. The V and J ends lost 3 bases and 3 bases, in that order; junction bases with no gene match: 3. The CDR3 extends over 15 amino acids. In nucleotides, the CDR3 is TGTGCCAGCTCACCGACAGGGGGCAGGACAGATACGCAGTATTTT. Protein sequence: CASSPTGGRTDTQYF.

This clone was picked up a small number of times. V usage is TRBV7-9 and J usage is TRBJ2-1; weak D call: TRBD2 (7 bases). V was pared by 0 bases and J by 9 bases, with 9 bases between. Germline CDR1 SEHNR, CDR2 FQNEAQ (reference sequence). The CDR3 is 13 amino acids. The CDR3 protein is CASSLAGGGEQFF. In DNA, the CDR3 is TGTGCCAGCAGCTTAGCGGGAGGGGGTGAGCAGTTCTTC.